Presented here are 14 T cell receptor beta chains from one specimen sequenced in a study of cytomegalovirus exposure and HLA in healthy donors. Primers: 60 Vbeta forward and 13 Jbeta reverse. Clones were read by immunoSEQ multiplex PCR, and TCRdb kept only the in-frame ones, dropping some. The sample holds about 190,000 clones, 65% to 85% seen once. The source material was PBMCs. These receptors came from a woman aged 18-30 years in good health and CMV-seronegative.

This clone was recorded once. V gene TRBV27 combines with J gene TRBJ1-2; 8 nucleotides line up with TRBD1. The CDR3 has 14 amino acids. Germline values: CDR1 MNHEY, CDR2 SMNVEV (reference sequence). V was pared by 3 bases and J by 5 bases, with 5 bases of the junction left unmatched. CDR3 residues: CASSLAQGEYGYTF. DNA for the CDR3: TGTGCCAGCAGTTTGGCACAGGGGGAATATGGCTACACCTTC.

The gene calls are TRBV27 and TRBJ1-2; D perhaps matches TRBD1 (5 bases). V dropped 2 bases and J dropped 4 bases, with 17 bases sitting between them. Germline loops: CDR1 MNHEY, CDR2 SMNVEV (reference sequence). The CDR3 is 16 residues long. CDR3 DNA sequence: TGTGCCAGCAGTTTAGTGTCAAGTCCCGGGGGCTATGGCTACACCTTC. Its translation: CASSLVSSPGGYGYTF.

The DNA of the CDR3 is TGTGCCAGCAGTACACCCACTCGGACAGAGAGAGCTTTCTTT. Translated: CASSTPTRTERAFF. The gene calls are TRBV28 and TRBJ1-1, with D possibly matching TRBD1 (6 bases). Looked up from germline, CDR1 is MDHEN and CDR2 is SYDVKM. V dropped 5 bases and J dropped 10 bases, with 20 bases sitting between them. The CDR3 sequence is 14 residues long.

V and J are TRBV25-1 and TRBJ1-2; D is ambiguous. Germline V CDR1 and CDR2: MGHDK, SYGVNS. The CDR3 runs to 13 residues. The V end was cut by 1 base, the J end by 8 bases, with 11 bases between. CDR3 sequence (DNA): TGTGCCAGCAGTGAATCCTTTGCTGGCGGCTACACCTTC. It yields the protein CASSESFAGGYTF.

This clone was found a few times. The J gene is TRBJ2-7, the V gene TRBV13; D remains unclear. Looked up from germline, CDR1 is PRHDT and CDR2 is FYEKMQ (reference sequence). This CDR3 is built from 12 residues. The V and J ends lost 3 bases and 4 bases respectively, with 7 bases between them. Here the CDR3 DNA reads TGTGCCAGCAGCTTCGACTTATACGAGCAGTACTTC. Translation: CASSFDLYEQYF.

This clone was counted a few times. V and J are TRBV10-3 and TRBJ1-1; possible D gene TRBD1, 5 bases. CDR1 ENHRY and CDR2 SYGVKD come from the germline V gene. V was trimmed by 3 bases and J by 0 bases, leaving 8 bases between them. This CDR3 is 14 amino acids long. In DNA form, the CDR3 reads TGTGCCATCAGTGAAAGGGGCATGAACACTGAAGCTTTCTTT. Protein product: CAISERGMNTEAFF.

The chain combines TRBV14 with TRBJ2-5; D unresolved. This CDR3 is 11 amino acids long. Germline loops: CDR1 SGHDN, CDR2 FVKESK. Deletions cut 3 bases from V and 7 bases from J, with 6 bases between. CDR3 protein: CASSHSGTQYF. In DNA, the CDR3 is TGTGCCAGCAGCCATAGTGGGACCCAGTACTTC.

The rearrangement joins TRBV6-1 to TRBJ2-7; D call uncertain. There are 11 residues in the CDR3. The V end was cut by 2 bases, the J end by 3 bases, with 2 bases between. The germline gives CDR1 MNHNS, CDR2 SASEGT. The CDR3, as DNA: TGTGCCAGCAGTGAACACTACGAGCAGTACTTC. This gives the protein CASSEHYEQYF.

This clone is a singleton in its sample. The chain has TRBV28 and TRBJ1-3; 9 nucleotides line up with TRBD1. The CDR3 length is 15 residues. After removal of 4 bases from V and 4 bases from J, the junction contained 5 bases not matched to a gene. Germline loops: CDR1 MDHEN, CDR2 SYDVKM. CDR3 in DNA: TGTGCCAGCAGTTCACAGACAGGGGGAGGAAACACCATATATTTT. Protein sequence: CASSSQTGGGNTIYF.

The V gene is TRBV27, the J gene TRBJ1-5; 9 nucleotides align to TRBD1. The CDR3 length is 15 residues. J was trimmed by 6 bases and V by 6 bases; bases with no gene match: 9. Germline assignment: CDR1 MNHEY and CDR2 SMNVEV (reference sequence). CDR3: CASSPDRGLGQPQHF. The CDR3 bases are TGTGCCAGCAGCCCGGACAGGGGTCTTGGTCAGCCCCAGCATTTT.

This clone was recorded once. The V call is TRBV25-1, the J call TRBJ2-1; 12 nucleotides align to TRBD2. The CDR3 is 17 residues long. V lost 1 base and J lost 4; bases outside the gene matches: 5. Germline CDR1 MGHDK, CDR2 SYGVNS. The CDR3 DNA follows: TGTGCCAGCAGTGAATCACTAGCGGGAGGTCCTTACAATGAGCAGTTCTTC. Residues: CASSESLAGGPYNEQFF.

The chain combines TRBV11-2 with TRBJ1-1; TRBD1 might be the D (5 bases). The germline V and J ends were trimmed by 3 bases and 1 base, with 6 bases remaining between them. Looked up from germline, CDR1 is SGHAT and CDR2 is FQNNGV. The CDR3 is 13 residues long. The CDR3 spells CASSFRENTEAFF. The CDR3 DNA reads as TGTGCCAGCAGCTTCAGGGAGAACACTGAAGCTTTCTTT.

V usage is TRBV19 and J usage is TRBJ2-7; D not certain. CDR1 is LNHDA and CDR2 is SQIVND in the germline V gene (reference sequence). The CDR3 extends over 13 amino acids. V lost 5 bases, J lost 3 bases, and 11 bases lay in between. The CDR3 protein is CASSPQNLYEQYF. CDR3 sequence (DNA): TGTGCCAGTAGTCCCCAGAATCTCTACGAGCAGTACTTC.

The CDR3 DNA follows: TGTGCCACCAGCAGAGGCACAGAGGGCAACGAGCAGTACTTC. This translates into CATSRGTEGNEQYF. The chain combines TRBV15 with TRBJ2-7; a weak D match, TRBD2 (5 bases). Deletions cut 1 base from V and 5 bases from J, with 12 bases between. The CDR3 spans 14 residues. The germline gives CDR1 LNHNV, CDR2 YYDKDF (reference sequence).